A selection of T cell receptor beta chains follows, all from one sample in a study of a mutant IDH1 vaccine in newly diagnosed glioma. The antigens for these receptors are not known. The repertoire was sequenced with immunoSEQ multiplex PCR; TCRdb's copy has only in-frame clones and lacks some. The sample consists of tens of thousands of clones, roughly 80% of them appearing once. The input for sequencing was PBMCs, taken from a glioma patient whose treatment included an IDH1 peptide vaccine. All receptors come from a man aged 18 to 29 with glioma. Some clones in this sample may be carry-over from other donors' samples. The CDR3 runs from the conserved cysteine through the conserved F or W. D genes are given only for firm matches. Size tells how often a clone was seen (once, few, many) or the class of an expanded clone, and some rows leave it out.

CASSLTGAVGTEAFF	TGCGCCAGCAGCCTTACAGGGGCGGTTGGGACTGAAGCTTTCTTT	TRBD1	NA	TRBV5-1	TRBJ1-1
CASTRDHSGANVLTF	TGCGCCAGCACGAGGGATCACTCTGGGGCCAACGTCCTGACTTTC	NA	NA	TRBV4-3	TRBJ2-6
CASSVGLAGPTDTQYF	TGTGCCAGCAGCGTAGGACTAGCGGGACCCACAGATACGCAGTATTTT	TRBD2	NA	TRBV7-2	TRBJ2-3
CASSLDVPPQFF	TGTGCCAGCAGCTTAGATGTACCTCCCCAGTTCTTC	NA	NA	TRBV11-2	TRBJ2-1
CSVGRVAGESTDTQYF	TGCAGCGTGGGGAGAGTAGCGGGAGAGAGCACAGATACGCAGTATTTT	TRBD2	NA	TRBV29-1	TRBJ2-3
CASSIMGYSNQPQHF	TGTGCCAGTAGTATAATGGGATATAGCAATCAGCCCCAGCATTTT	NA	NA	TRBV19	TRBJ1-5
CASSFKWVTDTQYF	TGTGCCAGCAGCTTTAAATGGGTCACAGATACGCAGTATTTT	NA	NA	TRBV5-8	TRBJ2-3
CASRRTSGRYNERFF	TGTGCCAGCAGGCGGACTAGCGGAAGGTACAATGAGCGGTTCTTC	TRBD2	once	TRBV5-4	TRBJ2-1
CASSLADGAGEAFF	TGCGCCAGCAGCTTGGCGGACGGGGCCGGTGAAGCTTTCTTT	NA	few	TRBV5-1	TRBJ1-1
CASTKDGRREKLFF	TGTGCCAGTACCAAAGATGGGCGGCGGGAAAAACTGTTTTTT	NA	NA	TRBV19	TRBJ1-4
CASSLLSSFTGTQYF	TGTGCCAGCAGCTTGTTGTCTTCGTTCACGGGCACGCAGTATTTT	NA	NA	TRBV5-4	TRBJ2-3
CASTTGWGTEAFF	TGTGCCAGCACGACAGGGTGGGGGACTGAAGCTTTCTTT	TRBD1	few	TRBV6-5	TRBJ1-1
CASSFVMGGPSRGYTF	TGTGCCAGCAGCTTCGTAATGGGGGGCCCTTCGAGGGGCTACACCTTC	NA	NA	TRBV7-9	TRBJ1-2
CASSLQQGIQRNTF	TGTGCCAGCAGCTTGCAACAGGGGATCCAGCGAAACACCTTC	TRBD1	NA	TRBV5-6	TRBJ1-2
CATSRDRVSSEQYF	TGTGCCACCAGCCGGGACAGGGTATCGAGCGAGCAGTACTTC	TRBD1	NA	TRBV15	TRBJ2-7
CAWSRAPANQPQHF	TGTGCCTGGAGTCGGGCCCCGGCGAATCAGCCCCAGCATTTT	NA	NA	TRBV30	TRBJ1-5
CASSGGGTSGANVLTF	TGTGCCAGCAGTGGAGGGGGCACCTCTGGGGCCAACGTCCTGACTTTC	TRBD1	NA	TRBV25-1	TRBJ2-6
CASSPHRDRVGRGSYEQYF	TGCGCCAGCAGCCCTCACCGGGACAGGGTTGGTCGGGGCTCCTACGAGCAGTACTTC	TRBD1	NA	TRBV4-1	TRBJ2-7
CASSVSARGTSSYEQYF	TGTGCCAGCAGTGTATCGGCCAGGGGGACCAGCTCCTACGAGCAGTACTTC	TRBD1	NA	TRBV6-1	TRBJ2-7
CASSQAGTRNSYEQYF	TGTGCCAGCAGCCAAGCAGGGACTAGGAACAGCTACGAGCAGTACTTC	TRBD2	once	TRBV4-2	TRBJ2-7
CASSYRSGLINEKLFF	TGTGCCAGCAGTTACCGATCGGGGCTGATTAATGAAAAACTGTTTTTT	NA	NA	TRBV6-5	TRBJ1-4
CASSIVSSGMQYF	TGTGCCAGTAGTATAGTAAGTTCTGGGATGCAGTACTTC	NA	NA	TRBV19	TRBJ2-7
CASSPTGAYGYTF	TGTGCCAGCAGCCCGACAGGGGCCTATGGCTACACCTTC	TRBD1	NA	TRBV5-4	TRBJ1-2
CSVSRQGGIYEQYF	TGCAGCGTTTCGAGACAGGGAGGAATTTACGAGCAGTACTTC	NA	NA	TRBV29-1	TRBJ2-7
CASSLTQGSNQPQHF	TGTGCCAGCAGTTTGACACAGGGGAGCAATCAGCCCCAGCATTTT	TRBD1	medium-sized	TRBV28	TRBJ1-5
CASADWGVEAFF	TGTGCCAGCGCTGATTGGGGGGTTGAAGCTTTCTTT	NA	NA	TRBV6-6	TRBJ1-1
CASSQGPALGNSPLHF	TGTGCCAGCAGCCAAGGGCCCGCCCTGGGGAATTCACCCCTCCACTTT	NA	few	TRBV11-2	TRBJ1-6
CASSPDRRQETQYF	TGTGCCAGCAGTCCCGACAGACGTCAAGAGACCCAGTACTTC	NA	NA	TRBV27	TRBJ2-5
CASSLYQDRGTEAFF	TGTGCCAGCAGCTTATATCAGGACAGGGGCACTGAAGCTTTCTTT	TRBD1	few	TRBV7-6	TRBJ1-1
CASSTPGQGGGYTF	TGTGCCAGCAGTACCCCGGGACAGGGTGGCGGCTACACCTTC	TRBD1	few	TRBV27	TRBJ1-2
CASSPFGFGAGTEAFF	TGCGCCAGCAGCCCTTTCGGTTTCGGAGCGGGCACTGAAGCTTTCTTT	NA	NA	TRBV5-1	TRBJ1-1
CASSLKRTHIEGDYGYTF	TGCGCCAGCAGCTTGAAGCGGACCCACATAGAAGGGGACTATGGCTACACCTTC	NA	once	TRBV5-1	TRBJ1-2